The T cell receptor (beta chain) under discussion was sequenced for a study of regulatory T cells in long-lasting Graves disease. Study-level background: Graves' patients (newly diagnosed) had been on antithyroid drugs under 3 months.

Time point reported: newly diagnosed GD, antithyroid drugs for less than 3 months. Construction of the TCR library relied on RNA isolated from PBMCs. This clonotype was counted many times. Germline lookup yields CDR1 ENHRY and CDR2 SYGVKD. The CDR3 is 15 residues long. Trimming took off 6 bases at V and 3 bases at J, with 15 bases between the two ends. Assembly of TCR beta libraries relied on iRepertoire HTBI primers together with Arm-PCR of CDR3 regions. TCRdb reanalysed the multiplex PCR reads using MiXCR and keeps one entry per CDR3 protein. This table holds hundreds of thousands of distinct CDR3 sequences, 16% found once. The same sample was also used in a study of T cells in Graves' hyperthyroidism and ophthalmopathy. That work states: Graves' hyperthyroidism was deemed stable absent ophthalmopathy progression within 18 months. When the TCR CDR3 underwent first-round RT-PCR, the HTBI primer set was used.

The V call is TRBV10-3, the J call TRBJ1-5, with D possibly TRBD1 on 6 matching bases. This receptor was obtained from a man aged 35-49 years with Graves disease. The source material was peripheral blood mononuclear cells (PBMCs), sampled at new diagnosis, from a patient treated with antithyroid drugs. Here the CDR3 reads CAISSGVQLNQPQHF. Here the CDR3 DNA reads TGTGCCATCAGCTCAGGGGTGCAGCTCAATCAGCCCCAGCATTTT.